The clone carrying this T cell receptor (beta chain) has more than one count but fewer than ten. Time point given: pre-sensitization, week 0. Treatment in this sample: therapeutic diphenylcyclopropenone sensitization with weekly scalp DPC. Each donor was an alopecia patient between 18 and 70 years of age who qualified for DPC. Germline loops: CDR1 MRHNA, CDR2 SNTAGT. The CDR3 loop spans 15 amino acids. V dropped 0 bases and J dropped 3 bases, with 11 bases sitting between them. Under the authors' procedure: Sample TCR totals centred on a median of approximately 95,000, ranging roughly 20,000 to 700,000. Each CDR3 protein gets one entry after TCRdb re-called the RACE reads with MiXCR. For this entry, the V and J calls and clone size follow TCRdb and not the study's own pipeline. The sample has about 270,000 distinct CDR3 sequences; around 7.3% are singletons. This specimen belongs to a study of human T cells and chemical hapten exposure. For the study at large: An area of 2 cm by approximately 2 cm on upper inner arm skin received 2% DPC for sensitization. Predominantly women, the patients had alopecia areata, totalis or universalis.

The clonotype comes from a man aged 18 to 35 with alopecia areata. Some clones in this sample may be carry-over from other donors' samples. The genes are TRBV6-4 and TRBJ1-1, with D possibly TRBD1 on 6 matching bases. The source was whole blood, collected in connection with sensitization to the hapten diphenylcyclopropenone (DPC). In DNA form, the CDR3 reads TGTGCCAGCAGTGACTCGAACCACAGGGACACTGAAGCTTTCTTT. Translation: CASSDSNHRDTEAFF.